The TCR beta chain described here comes from a study of blood T cell repertoires in COVID-19. Clinical history reported by participants formed the basis on which cohorts were assigned. Authors' analysis steps: Amplification with reference gene primers provided the estimates of nucleated cell counts. The data were produced by immunoSEQ multiplex PCR, yet TCRdb's version contains in-frame clones alone and is incomplete. That table furnishes V, J and clone size, whereas the DNA furnished D and trimming. In the table there are approximately 180,000 clones, more than 80% of which are singletons. V trimming: 1 base; J trimming: 3 bases; junction bases outside the gene matches: 1. The CDR3 covers 14 residues. Germline V lookup: CDR1 SEHNR, CDR2 FQNEAQ (reference sequence).

The TCR originated in a man aged 35 to 55 who had recovered from COVID-19. The chain has TRBV7-9 and TRBJ2-3, with TRBD2 identical over 7 bases. Sequencing was done on a sample of PBMCs or T cells enriched from blood (not recorded which). Written as DNA, the CDR3 is TGTGCCAGCAGCTTAGGACTAGCAACAGATACGCAGTATTTT. As protein: CASSLGLATDTQYF.